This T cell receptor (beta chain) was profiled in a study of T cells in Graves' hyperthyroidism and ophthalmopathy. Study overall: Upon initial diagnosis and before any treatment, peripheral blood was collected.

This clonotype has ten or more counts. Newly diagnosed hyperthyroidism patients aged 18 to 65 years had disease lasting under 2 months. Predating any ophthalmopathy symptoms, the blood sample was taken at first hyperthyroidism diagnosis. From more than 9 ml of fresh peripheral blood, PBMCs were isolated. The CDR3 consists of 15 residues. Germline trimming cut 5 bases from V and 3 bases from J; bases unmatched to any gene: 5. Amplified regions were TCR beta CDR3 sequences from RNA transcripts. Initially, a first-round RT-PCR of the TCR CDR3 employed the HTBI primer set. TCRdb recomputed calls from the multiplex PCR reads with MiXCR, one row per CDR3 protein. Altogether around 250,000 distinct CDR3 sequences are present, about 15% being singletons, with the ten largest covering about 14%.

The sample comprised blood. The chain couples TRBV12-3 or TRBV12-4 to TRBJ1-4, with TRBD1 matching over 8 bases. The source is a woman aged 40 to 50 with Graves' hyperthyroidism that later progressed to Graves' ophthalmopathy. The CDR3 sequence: CASSPQGAANEKLFF. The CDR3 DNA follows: TGTGCCAGCAGTCCCCAGGGGGCGGCTAATGAAAAACTGTTTTTT.